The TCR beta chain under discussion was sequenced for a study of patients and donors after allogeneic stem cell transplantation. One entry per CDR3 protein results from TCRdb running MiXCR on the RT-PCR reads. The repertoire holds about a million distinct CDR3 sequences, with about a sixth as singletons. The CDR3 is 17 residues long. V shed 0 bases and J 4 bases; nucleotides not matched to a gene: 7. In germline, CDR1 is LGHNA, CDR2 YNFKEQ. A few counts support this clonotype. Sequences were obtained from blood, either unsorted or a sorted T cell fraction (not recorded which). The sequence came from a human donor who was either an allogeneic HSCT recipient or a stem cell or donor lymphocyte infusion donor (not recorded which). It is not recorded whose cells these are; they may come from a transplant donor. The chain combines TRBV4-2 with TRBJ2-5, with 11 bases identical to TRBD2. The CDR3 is CASSQEPTSGRGETQYF. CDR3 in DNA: TGTGCCAGCAGCCAAGAACCCACTAGCGGGAGAGGAGAGACCCAGTACTTC.